Below, 29 T cell receptor beta chains from the same sample are listed, as sequenced in a study of T cell repertoires in ileal Crohn's disease. Repertoires were generated with immunoSEQ multiplex PCR, while TCRdb's copy carries only in-frame clones and drops some. The table shows about 18,000 clones, with 70% to 80% occurring only once. Time point defined: inflamed ileum from the surgical specimen. Sequences were obtained from ileal tissue. All receptors derive from an adult with Crohn's disease.

The V gene is TRBV4-1, the J gene TRBJ2-7, with D perhaps TRBD1 or TRBD2 (7 bases each). The CDR3 is 15 residues long. Germline V gives CDR1 MGHRA, CDR2 YSYEKL. Trimming shortened V by 4 bases and J by 0 bases, and 13 bases separated the two germline ends. CDR3 in amino acids: CASSPRGGPSYEQYF. Written as DNA, the CDR3 is TGCGCCAGCAGCCCCAGGGGGGGCCCCTCCTACGAGCAGTACTTC.

This chain connects TRBV10-3 to TRBJ1-1, with TRBD1 matching 11 bases. The CDR3 has 16 residues. J gave up 6 bases and V 3 bases, and 9 bases lay outside the gene matches. Germline V CDR1 and CDR2: ENHRY, SYGVKD. CDR3 nucleotides: TGTGCCATCAGTGACCGGGACAGGGGGTTTATCGCTGAAGCTTTCTTT. It yields the protein CAISDRDRGFIAEAFF.

V and J are TRBV10-2 and TRBJ2-5; weak D call: TRBD2 (6 bases). This CDR3 region has 13 residues. Germline-derived CDR1 and CDR2 are WSHSY and SAAADI. V lost 6 bases to trimming and J lost 1 base, with 9 bases between them. Written as DNA, the CDR3 is TGCGCCAGCAGCCGGGACTTCCAAGAGACCCAGTACTTC. Protein product: CASSRDFQETQYF.

The V gene is TRBV7-2, the J gene TRBJ1-2, with unresolved D. There are 13 residues in the CDR3. Trimming pared 5 bases from V and 4 bases from J, leaving 11 bases between. Germline CDR1 reads SGHTA; CDR2 reads FQGNSA. The DNA for the CDR3 is TGTGCCAGCAGCCCTCGACCAGCCTATGGCTACACCTTC. Translation: CASSPRPAYGYTF.

The chain joins TRBV5-6 to TRBJ2-2; TRBD2 matches 8 bases. CDR1 SGHDT and CDR2 YYEEEE come from the germline V gene. The CDR3 runs to 15 residues. V shed 6 bases and J 3 bases; nucleotides not matched to a gene: 7. The DNA of the CDR3 is TGTGCCAGCAACCGGGAGGGACTACACACCGGGGAGCTGTTTTTT. Encoded protein: CASNREGLHTGELFF.

The chain has TRBV28 and TRBJ2-6, with 10 bases that match TRBD1. CDR1 and CDR2 (germline): MDHEN, SYDVKM. The CDR3 loop spans 15 amino acids. The V gene end was trimmed by 5 bases and the J gene end by 2 bases; junction bases not matched to a gene: 0. CDR3 loop: CASSGQGAGANVLTF. Here the CDR3 DNA reads TGTGCCAGCAGTGGACAGGGGGCTGGGGCCAACGTCCTGACTTTC. The full variable domain, completed using reference TRBV28 and TRBJ2-6, is DVKVTQSSRYLVKRTGEKVFLECVQDMDHENMFWYRQDPGLGLRLIYFSYDVKMKEKGDIPEGYSVSREKKERFSLILESASTNQTSMYLCASSGQGAGANVLTFGAGSRLTVL.

The chain recombines TRBV28 with TRBJ1-5, with 8 bases lining up with TRBD1. From germline, CDR1 is MDHEN and CDR2 SYDVKM. V lost 4 bases to trimming and J lost 9 bases; unmatched junction nucleotides: 8. The CDR3 totals 14 residues. Here the CDR3 reads CASSSRQGWRPQHF. DNA for the CDR3: TGTGCCAGCAGTTCCCGACAGGGGTGGCGGCCCCAGCATTTT.

The rearrangement joins TRBV28 to TRBJ2-5; D gene unclear. The germline V gene has CDR1 MDHEN and CDR2 SYDVKM. V shed 6 bases and J shed 0 bases, with 11 bases lying between them. This CDR3 spans 14 amino acids. The CDR3 reads CASSTYSYQETQYF. In DNA, the CDR3 is TGTGCCAGCAGCACGTACAGTTACCAAGAGACCCAGTACTTC.

The rearrangement joins TRBV6-1 to TRBJ2-4; 12 bases are shared with TRBD2. Germline-derived CDR1 and CDR2 are MNHNS and SASEGT. The CDR3 has 15 residues. The J segment lost 7 bases and the V segment lost 7 bases, leaving 8 bases of the junction unmatched. The CDR3 bases are TGTGCCAGCACCTCCCCTAGCGGGGGGGGTAACATTCAGTACTTC. This sequence encodes CASTSPSGGGNIQYF.

This chain joins TRBV29-1 and TRBJ2-3; possible D gene TRBD2, 6 bases. Trimming removed 6 bases at V and 5 bases at J, with 15 bases between. Germline CDR1 is SQVTM and CDR2 is ANQGSEA. This CDR3 has 13 amino acids. DNA of the CDR3: TGCAGCGTGCGCCGGGACTCAGGAGATACGCAGTATTTT. This encodes CSVRRDSGDTQYF.

This clone was detected a few times. The rearrangement joins TRBV6-1 to TRBJ2-2; 10 nucleotides match TRBD2. V lost 2 bases, J lost 3 bases, and 0 bases stayed unmatched. Germline V lookup: CDR1 MNHNS, CDR2 SASEGT. This CDR3 contains 15 residues. CDR3 coding DNA: TGTGCCAGCAGTGAACTAGCGGGGGACACCGGGGAGCTGTTTTTT. Translation: CASSELAGDTGELFF.

CDR3 in DNA: TGTGCCAGCAGCCCTTCAGGGACAGGGGGCCACGAGCAGTACTTC. It is translated as CASSPSGTGGHEQYF. V is TRBV7-2 and J is TRBJ2-7, with 12 bases lining up with TRBD1. V was clipped by 5 bases and J by 5 bases; unmatched bases: 7. This CDR3 contains 15 residues. From germline, CDR1 is SGHTA and CDR2 FQGNSA.

The genes are TRBV2 and TRBJ2-3; TRBD2 might be the D (6 bases). The germline V gene has CDR1 SNHLY and CDR2 FYNNEI. Trimming took 4 bases from V and 10 from J, leaving 9 bases between them. The CDR3 is 11 amino acids. CDR3 sequence reads: CASSGEAAQYF. CDR3 sequence (DNA): TGTGCCAGCAGTGGGGAGGCGGCGCAGTATTTT.

CDR3 DNA sequence: TGTGCCAGCACCTTAAATCAGGGTCGCGAGCAGTACTTC. This translates into CASTLNQGREQYF. This sequence joins TRBV5-6 and TRBJ2-7, with TRBD1 as a possible D gene (5 bases). There are 13 residues in the CDR3. Trimming removed 6 bases from V and 6 bases from J, with 16 bases in between. Germline V CDR1 and CDR2: SGHDT, YYEEEE.

The chain has TRBV5-1 and TRBJ1-2, with D possibly being TRBD1 (6 bases). This CDR3 is built from 14 residues. V dropped 5 bases and J dropped 0 bases, with 11 bases sitting between them. Germline-derived CDR1 and CDR2 are SGHRS and YFSETQ. CDR3 coding DNA: TGCGCCAGCAGTTTACAGGGACCTAACTATGGCTACACCTTC. This encodes CASSLQGPNYGYTF. The full variable domain, in which reference TRBV5-1 and TRBJ1-2 provide the parts outside the CDR3, is KAGVTQTPRYLIKTRGQQVTLSCSPISGHRSVSWYQQTPGQGLQFLFEYFSETQRNKGNFPGRFSGRQFSNSRSEMNVSTLELGDSALYLCASSLQGPNYGYTFGSGTRLTVV.

The chain uses TRBV20-1 and TRBJ2-1; D ambiguous. This CDR3 has 10 residues. CDR1 and CDR2 from the germline V gene are DFQATT and SNEGSKA (reference sequence). The V end was cut by 5 bases, the J end by 7 bases, with 6 bases between. CDR3 in amino acids: CSAGWNEQFF. CDR3 sequence (DNA): TGCAGTGCTGGGTGGAATGAGCAGTTCTTC.

The chain joins TRBV11-2 to TRBJ1-1; TRBD1 is a possible D gene (6 bases). The germline V gene has CDR1 SGHAT and CDR2 FQNNGV. CDR3 length: 19 residues. Trimming took 1 base from V and 0 from J, leaving 21 bases between them. CDR3 amino acids: CASSLALGKTGLMNTEAFF. In nucleotides, the CDR3 is TGTGCCAGCAGCTTAGCTTTGGGGAAGACAGGTCTCATGAACACTGAAGCTTTCTTT.

V gene TRBV6-1 combines with J gene TRBJ2-7; 8 bases agree with TRBD2. Losses at the gene ends were 4 bases for V and 7 bases for J; bases not matched to a gene: 15. CDR1 and CDR2 (germline): MNHNS, SASEGT. The CDR3 has 16 residues. CDR3 DNA sequence: TGTGCCAGCAGTGCAGATTCGGGACTAGGATTTCTGGAGCAGTACTTC. Encoded protein: CASSADSGLGFLEQYF.

CDR3 sequence: CASSPPAGGQDKNEQFF. The CDR3 DNA sequence: TGTGCCAGCAGCCCCCCAGCGGGGGGACAAGATAAGAATGAGCAGTTCTTC. This chain connects TRBV5-4 to TRBJ2-1; 9 nucleotides match TRBD2. Germline V gene data show CDR1 as SGHNT and CDR2 as YYREEE (reference sequence). The J segment lost 7 bases and the V segment lost 4 bases, leaving 15 bases of the junction unmatched. The CDR3 totals 17 residues.

The chain uses TRBV27 and TRBJ1-2; 8 bases are a match to TRBD1. Germline values: CDR1 MNHEY, CDR2 SMNVEV (reference sequence). This CDR3 comprises 13 residues. J lost 7 bases, V lost 6 bases, and 7 bases had no gene match. The CDR3 region has the DNA TGTGCCAGCAGGGGACAGGCAGGAGGTGGCTACACCTTC. Its translation is CASRGQAGGGYTF.

V gene TRBV6-1 combines with J gene TRBJ2-3; 8 nucleotides agree with TRBD1. This CDR3 spans 14 amino acids. Germline CDR1 MNHNS, CDR2 SASEGT. With V trimmed by 6 bases and J by 2 bases, 4 bases remained unmatched. CDR3 nucleotide sequence: TGTGCCAGCAGATGGACAGGGTCCACAGATACGCAGTATTTT. Protein sequence: CASRWTGSTDTQYF.

The sample holds a few counts of this clone. The chain employs TRBV28 and TRBJ2-7; D is perhaps TRBD2 (5 bases). This CDR3 contains 12 residues. V was shortened by 5 bases and J by 7 bases, with 12 bases between the two germline ends. Per germline, CDR1 MDHEN and CDR2 SYDVKM. CDR3 nucleotides: TGTGCCAGCAGTCTCCCCCCGGGGGAGCAGTACTTC. Residues: CASSLPPGEQYF. The full variable domain, rest sourced from reference TRBV28 and TRBJ2-7, is DVKVTQSSRYLVKRTGEKVFLECVQDMDHENMFWYRQDPGLGLRLIYFSYDVKMKEKGDIPEGYSVSREKKERFSLILESASTNQTSMYLCASSLPPGEQYFGPGTRLTVT.

The chain carries TRBV14 and TRBJ2-1, with D uncertain. Germline V gene lookup returns CDR1 SGHDN and CDR2 FVKESK. This CDR3 region has 18 residues. The V and J ends lost 1 base and 8 bases respectively, with 24 bases between them. This chain's CDR3 is CASSQVPTLQTIRDEQFF. DNA for the CDR3: TGTGCCAGCAGCCAAGTGCCGACGCTACAAACCATTAGGGATGAGCAGTTCTTC.

DNA for the CDR3: TGTGCCACACCCTCCACCGGGACAGGGGCTGGGGCCAACGTCCTGACTTTC. The encoded protein is CATPSTGTGAGANVLTF. This sequence joins TRBV10-3 and TRBJ2-6; the match to TRBD1 covers 10 bases. Germline CDR1 is ENHRY and CDR2 is SYGVKD. Trimming cost V 10 bases and J 2 bases; bases outside gene matches: 11. The CDR3 consists of 17 residues.

The chain carries TRBV7-9 and TRBJ2-5; D perhaps matches TRBD2 (5 bases). Per the germline V gene, CDR1 is SEHNR and CDR2 is FQNEAQ (reference sequence). The CDR3 has 11 residues. Trimming removed 5 bases at V and 9 bases at J, with 10 bases between. The CDR3 region has the DNA TGTGCCAGCAGCCCTCCGGGGTCCCAGTACTTC. Its protein product is CASSPPGSQYF.

The chain uses TRBV4-1 and TRBJ2-1; D gene unclear. This CDR3 spans 11 amino acids. CDR1 MGHRA and CDR2 YSYEKL come from the germline V gene. Trimming removed 5 bases from V and 6 bases from J, with 5 bases in between. The CDR3 here is CASSGLNEQFF. CDR3 coding DNA: TGCGCCAGCAGCGGTCTCAATGAGCAGTTCTTC.

V is TRBV2 and J is TRBJ2-1, with D perhaps TRBD2 (5 bases). The germline CDR1 and CDR2 sequences are SNHLY and FYNNEI. Between the trimmed V and J ends, which lost 5 bases and 12 bases, there was a span of 11 bases. This CDR3 has 11 residues. DNA of the CDR3: TGTGCCAGCAGTCGTCTCGGGGTGCAGTTCTTC. Its translation is CASSRLGVQFF.

The V and J genes are TRBV4-1 and TRBJ2-4; the D gene is possibly TRBD2 (6 bases). Germline V gene sequence: CDR1 MGHRA, CDR2 YSYEKL. Trimming pared 0 bases from V and 8 bases from J, leaving 23 bases between. The CDR3 sequence is 18 residues long. The CDR3 region has the DNA TGCGCCAGCAGCCAAGAGGGGGGTGGGGCCCAAGGTTATGACATTCAGTACTTC. Amino acid sequence: CASSQEGGGAQGYDIQYF.

The chain combines TRBV6-1 with TRBJ2-5; 9 bases are a match to TRBD2. This CDR3 region has 14 residues. The junction had 6 bases not matched to a gene; V was cut back by 6 bases and J by 4 bases. Germline V lookup: CDR1 MNHNS, CDR2 SASEGT. DNA of the CDR3: TGTGCCAGCAGACGAGGCGGGGGGGGAGAGACCCAGTACTTC. Amino acid sequence: CASRRGGGGETQYF.